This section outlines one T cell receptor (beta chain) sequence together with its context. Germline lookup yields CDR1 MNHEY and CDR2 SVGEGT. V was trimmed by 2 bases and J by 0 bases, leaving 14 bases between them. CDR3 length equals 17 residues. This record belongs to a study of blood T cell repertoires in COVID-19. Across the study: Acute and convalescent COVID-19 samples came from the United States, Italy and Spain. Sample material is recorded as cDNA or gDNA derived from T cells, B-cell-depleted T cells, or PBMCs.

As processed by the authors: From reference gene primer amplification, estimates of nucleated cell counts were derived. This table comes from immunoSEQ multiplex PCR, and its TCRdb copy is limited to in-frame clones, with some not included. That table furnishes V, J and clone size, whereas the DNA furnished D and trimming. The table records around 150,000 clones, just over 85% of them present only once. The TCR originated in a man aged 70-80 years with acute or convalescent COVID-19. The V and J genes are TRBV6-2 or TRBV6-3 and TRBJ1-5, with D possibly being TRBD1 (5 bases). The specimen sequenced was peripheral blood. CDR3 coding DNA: TGTGCCAGCAGTTACGGGGCTTTCTGGACTAGCAATCAGCCCCAGCATTTT. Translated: CASSYGAFWTSNQPQHF.